The present entry profiles one T cell receptor beta chain with its context. Its specificity is not known. The CDR3 is 12 residues long. With V trimmed by 5 bases and J by 8 bases, 1 base remained unmatched. Germline CDR1 and CDR2: WSHSY and SAAADI. The data originate from a study of cytotoxic CD8 clonotypes in ibrutinib-treated CLL. Overall study context: There were roughly 12 relapsed/refractory patients and roughly 15 treatment-naive patients, and fewer than 18 were IGHV unmutated. Points from the study as a whole: Public clonotypes proved infrequent, and on treatment they shrank or remained steady.

Profiling relied on immunoSEQ multiplex PCR, and the TCRdb table lists in-frame clones only, not all of them. The table has 75,000 to 80,000 clones, over 65% seen once. This TCR was sampled from a human donor with chronic lymphocytic leukemia. The chain couples TRBV10-2 to TRBJ2-1, with 9 positions matching TRBD1. Source: PBMCs, taken after 24 months of ibrutinib treatment. In nucleotides, the CDR3 is TGCGCCAGCAGTAGGACAGGGGATGAGCAGTTCTTC. Translated: CASSRTGDEQFF.